The 31 T cell receptor beta chains listed next were all sequenced from one sample in a study of blood T cell repertoires in COVID-19. The protocol was immunoSEQ multiplex PCR, while the TCRdb copy is restricted to in-frame clones and leaves out a portion. The sample lists about 240,000 clones; around 86% were seen once. Sequencing was done on a sample of peripheral blood. All receptors come from an elderly man with acute or convalescent COVID-19.

This clone has a single count. V and J are TRBV27 and TRBJ1-5, with unresolved D. Between the trimmed V and J ends, which lost 4 bases and 3 bases, there was a span of 10 bases. The length of the CDR3 is 14 residues. CDR1 is MNHEY, CDR2 SMNVEV, per germline (reference sequence). This chain's CDR3 is CASSSPSLNQPQHF. CDR3 DNA sequence: TGTGCCAGCAGTTCTCCCTCCCTCAATCAGCCCCAGCATTTT.

The CDR3 reads CASSYRRGTATSNTGELFF. In nucleotides, the CDR3 is TGTGCCAGCAGTTACAGGCGCGGGACGGCAACTTCAAACACCGGGGAGCTGTTTTTT. The chain employs TRBV27 and TRBJ2-2, with a possible D match to TRBD2 (6 bases). The CDR3 consists of 19 residues. Deletions cut 4 bases from V and 2 bases from J, with 23 bases between. CDR1 is MNHEY, CDR2 SMNVEV, per germline (reference sequence).

J is TRBJ2-7 and V is TRBV27; D gene ambiguous. Trimming left V 5 bases short and J 3 bases short, with 11 bases between. This CDR3 is 13 amino acids long. The V gene's germline CDR1 is MNHEY and CDR2 SMNVEV (reference sequence). The CDR3 DNA is TGTGCCAGCAGTGTCGAAGCGCGCTACGAGCAGTACTTC. Encoded protein: CASSVEARYEQYF.

The chain is built from TRBV9 and TRBJ1-3; D may be TRBD1 (5 bases). CDR1 is SGDLS, CDR2 YYNGEE, per germline. V lost 3 bases and J lost 0, with 13 bases in between. This CDR3 has 16 residues. CDR3 nucleotide sequence: TGTGCCAGCAGCGCCCTAGGGGCGACCTCTGGAAACACCATATATTTT. Protein sequence: CASSALGATSGNTIYF.

The chain recombines TRBV3-1 (or the pseudogene TRBV3-2) with TRBJ2-7; D is unresolved. From germline, CDR1 is LGHDT and CDR2 YNNKEL (reference sequence). The CDR3 runs 11 residues. Trimming took off 7 bases at V and 7 bases at J, with 11 bases between the two ends. CDR3 sequence: CASTSGGEQYF. The CDR3 coding sequence is TGTGCCAGCACCTCGGGTGGGGAGCAGTACTTC.

CDR3 sequence (DNA): TGTGCCAGTAGGATCGGGGACAGCCGCAATCAGCCCCAGCATTTT. It specifies CASRIGDSRNQPQHF. V and J are TRBV19 and TRBJ1-5, with TRBD1 matching 7 bases. The germline V gene encodes CDR1 LNHDA and CDR2 SQIVND (reference sequence). The CDR3 consists of 15 residues. The junction had 7 bases not matched to a gene; V was cut back by 6 bases and J by 2 bases.

This clone was seen more than once but under ten times. The chain carries TRBV10-3 and TRBJ1-2, with 9 bases fitting TRBD1. Germline CDR1 is ENHRY and CDR2 is SYGVKD. V lost 6 bases to trimming and J lost 8 bases; unmatched junction nucleotides: 13. The CDR3 loop spans 15 amino acids. The CDR3 region is CAIRSLGTGMEGYTF. The CDR3 coding sequence is TGTGCCATCAGATCCTTAGGGACAGGGATGGAGGGCTACACCTTC.

The chain couples TRBV5-1 to TRBJ1-1, with 8 bases that match TRBD1. J lost 5 bases, V lost 8 bases, and 5 bases had no gene match. Germline CDR1 is SGHRS and CDR2 is YFSETQ. CDR3 length: 12 amino acids. This chain's CDR3 is CASTGGGTEAFF. The CDR3 DNA reads as TGCGCCAGTACAGGGGGAGGGACTGAAGCTTTCTTT.

DNA of the CDR3: TGTGCCAGCAGCCAAGTGGGCCAAGCCCAGCCCCAGCATTTT. It yields the protein CASSQVGQAQPQHF. This chain links TRBV3-1 (or the pseudogene TRBV3-2) with TRBJ1-5; D uncertain. Germline V lookup: CDR1 LGHDT, CDR2 YNNKEL (reference sequence). The CDR3 has 14 residues. Trimming stripped 1 base from V and 7 bases from J, with 11 bases between.

The chain links TRBV5-4 to TRBJ1-4; D is possibly TRBD1 (6 bases). This CDR3 is built from 14 residues. Trimming cost V 3 bases and J 8 bases, with 14 bases left between them. Germline-derived CDR1 and CDR2 are SGHNT and YYREEE (reference sequence). The chain's CDR3 is CASSYPGDGEKLFF. The DNA of the CDR3 is TGTGCCAGCAGCTATCCAGGGGATGGCGAAAAACTGTTTTTT.

About this clone itself: The sample contains more than one DNA sequence encoding this CDR3. The chain has TRBV18 and TRBJ2-5; TRBD1 agrees at 9 bases. With V trimmed by 6 bases and J by 2 bases, 4 bases remained unmatched. The germline V gene encodes CDR1 KGHSH and CDR2 LQKENI. The CDR3 has 14 residues. DNA for the CDR3: TGTGCCAGCTCCCCAGACAGGGGGCAAGAGACCCAGTACTTC. Translated: CASSPDRGQETQYF. The whole variable domain, filled in from reference TRBV18 and TRBJ2-5, reads NAGVMQNPRHLVRRRGQEARLRCSPMKGHSHVYWYRQLPEEGLKFMVYLQKENIIDESGMPKERFSAEFPKEGPSILRIQQVVRGDSAAYFCASSPDRGQETQYFGPGTRLLVL.

The chain couples TRBV24-1 to TRBJ1-2, with 8 bases aligning to TRBD1. The CDR3 totals 16 residues. Trimming at V came to 2 bases and at J to 4 bases, leaving 8 bases not matched to a gene. Germline CDR1 is KGHDR and CDR2 is SFDVKD. The DNA for the CDR3 is TGTGCCACCAGTGATTCCTCGGGGACAGGTACCTATGGCTACACCTTC. Translated, it gives CATSDSSGTGTYGYTF.

This rearrangement joins TRBV7-9 to TRBJ2-5; TRBD1 is a possible D gene (6 bases). In germline, CDR1 is SEHNR, CDR2 FQNEAQ (reference sequence). This CDR3 region has 13 residues. Trimming pared 5 bases from V and 2 bases from J, leaving 9 bases between. This CDR3 reads CASSPQGQETQYF. In nucleotides, the CDR3 is TGTGCCAGCAGCCCACAGGGACAAGAGACCCAGTACTTC.

In this sample, this clone turned up once. The chain combines TRBV11-2 with TRBJ1-2, with D unclear. Per the germline V gene, CDR1 is SGHAT and CDR2 is FQNNGV. V lost 1 base and J lost 2, with 8 bases in between. The CDR3 runs to 14 residues. This chain's CDR3 is CASSLVDKNYGYTF. In DNA form, the CDR3 reads TGTGCCAGCAGCTTAGTAGACAAGAACTATGGCTACACCTTC.

This clone was counted once. The chain joins TRBV6-1 to TRBJ2-7, with 10 bases identical to TRBD1. V shed 4 bases, J shed 7 bases, and the junction held 13 bases outside the gene matches. CDR3 length: 16 amino acids. The germline CDR1 and CDR2 sequences are MNHNS and SASEGT. CDR3 in amino acids: CASSGRDRGPRGEQYF. CDR3 DNA: TGTGCCAGCAGTGGCCGGGACAGGGGACCCCGTGGAGAGCAGTACTTC.

This rearrangement joins TRBV7-9 to TRBJ2-5, with 10 bases that match TRBD1. CDR3 length: 13 residues. Germline V gives CDR1 SEHNR, CDR2 FQNEAQ (reference sequence). Trimming cost V 5 bases and J 7 bases; bases outside gene matches: 4. The CDR3 region has the DNA TGTGCCAGCAGCGGCGGACAGGGGGGGACCCAGTACTTC. Protein: CASSGGQGGTQYF.

This sequence joins TRBV5-1 and TRBJ2-2; TRBD2 matches at 8 bases. The germline CDR1 and CDR2 sequences are SGHRS and YFSETQ. V trimming: 2 bases; J trimming: 1 base; junction bases outside the gene matches: 4. The CDR3 is 16 amino acids. DNA for the CDR3: TGCGCCAGCAGCTTAATGGGACTAGGGAACACCGGGGAGCTGTTTTTT. The encoded protein is CASSLMGLGNTGELFF.

This clone was observed a single time. The chain links TRBV6-1 to TRBJ1-3; TRBD1 aligns across 7 bases. After removal of 4 bases from V and 2 bases from J, the junction contained 8 bases not matched to a gene. Germline lookup yields CDR1 MNHNS and CDR2 SASEGT. This CDR3 comprises 16 residues. CDR3 residues: CASSGLQGYAGNTIYF. The CDR3 bases are TGTGCCAGCAGTGGGCTACAGGGGTATGCTGGAAACACCATATATTTT.

This chain joins TRBV4-2 and TRBJ1-2; 7 positions match TRBD1. The CDR3 spans 13 residues. Trimming at V came to 0 bases and at J to 8 bases, leaving 3 bases not matched to a gene. Germline loops: CDR1 LGHNA, CDR2 YNFKEQ. This CDR3 reads CASSQERGLGYTF. In DNA form, the CDR3 reads TGTGCCAGCAGCCAAGAAAGGGGGCTAGGCTACACCTTC.

The chain joins TRBV7-3 to TRBJ2-1; a possible D gene is TRBD2 (5 bases). This CDR3 spans 16 amino acids. Germline V gives CDR1 SGHTA, CDR2 FQGTGA. V shed 5 bases and J shed 0 bases, with 14 bases lying between them. The DNA for the CDR3 is TGTGCCAGCAGCGATTCTAGCTTAAGCTCCTACAATGAGCAGTTCTTC. This encodes CASSDSSLSSYNEQFF. The variable domain in full, with the rest retrieved from reference TRBV7-3 and TRBJ2-1, is GAGVSQTPSNKVTEKGKYVELRCDPISGHTALYWYRQSLGQGPEFLIYFQGTGAADDSGLPNDRFFAVRPEGSVSTLKIQRTERGDSAVYLCASSDSSLSSYNEQFFGPGTRLTVL.

The chain joins TRBV18 to TRBJ2-7; 10 bases fit TRBD1. CDR3 length: 15 residues. V lost 3 bases and J lost 3; bases outside the gene matches: 5. CDR1 and CDR2 from the germline V gene are KGHSH and LQKENI. The CDR3: CASSPGQGQNYEQYF. The CDR3 DNA sequence: TGTGCCAGCTCACCGGGACAGGGGCAGAACTACGAGCAGTACTTC.

The chain is built from TRBV28 and TRBJ1-2; D not resolved. The ends were cut back, 2 bases at V and 4 bases at J, with 8 bases in the middle. This CDR3 is built from 13 residues. Germline CDR1 is MDHEN and CDR2 is SYDVKM. CDR3 in DNA: TGTGCCAGCAGTTTAGGTCAGGCCTATGGCTACACCTTC. Its translation: CASSLGQAYGYTF.

This rearrangement joins TRBV2 to TRBJ1-2, with 10 bases lining up with TRBD1. V shed 6 bases, J shed 10 bases, and the junction held 5 bases outside the gene matches. Looked up from germline, CDR1 is SNHLY and CDR2 is FYNNEI. This CDR3 comprises 12 residues. This chain's CDR3 is CASRGQGIAYTF. CDR3 nucleotide sequence: TGTGCCAGCAGGGGACAGGGGATCGCCTACACCTTC.

The chain uses TRBV4-2 and TRBJ2-1; D is possibly TRBD2 (5 bases). This CDR3 has 16 amino acids. The ends were cut back, 4 bases at V and 8 bases at J, with 21 bases in the middle. The germline CDR1 and CDR2 sequences are LGHNA and YNFKEQ. The CDR3 reads CASSPPRGSSGDEQFF. The CDR3 DNA reads as TGTGCCAGCAGCCCCCCCCGGGGATCAAGCGGAGATGAGCAGTTCTTC.

This chain uses TRBV5-1 with TRBJ1-5; D gene unclear. Between the trimmed V and J ends, which lost 0 bases and 4 bases, there was a span of 11 bases. The CDR3 is 15 amino acids. CDR1 SGHRS and CDR2 YFSETQ come from the germline V gene. CDR3 protein: CASSLDPGANQPQHF. As DNA, the CDR3 is TGCGCCAGCAGCTTGGACCCGGGAGCTAATCAGCCCCAGCATTTT.

The chain combines TRBV5-1 with TRBJ1-1; D is possibly TRBD1 (6 bases). The CDR3 is 15 amino acids. Germline CDR1 reads SGHRS; CDR2 reads YFSETQ. V lost 0 bases and J lost 4, with 13 bases in between. CDR3: CASSLEGGPSTEAFF. CDR3 DNA: TGCGCCAGCAGCTTGGAAGGGGGACCGAGCACTGAAGCTTTCTTT.

The chain has TRBV18 and TRBJ2-7, with 9 bases fitting TRBD2. The CDR3 covers 13 residues. The V gene's germline CDR1 is KGHSH and CDR2 LQKENI. V trimming: 3 bases; J trimming: 3 bases; junction bases outside the gene matches: 0. The CDR3: CASSPTSGYEQYF. The CDR3 nucleotides are TGTGCCAGCTCACCGACTAGCGGCTACGAGCAGTACTTC.

The chain employs TRBV15 and TRBJ2-1; TRBD1 agrees at 7 bases. The CDR3 is made up of 14 amino acids. Germline assignment: CDR1 LNHNV and CDR2 YYDKDF (reference sequence). Germline trimming cut 4 bases from V and 7 bases from J; bases unmatched to any gene: 7. CDR3 in amino acids: CATSNRGKRNEQFF. The DNA for the CDR3 is TGTGCCACCAGCAACAGGGGAAAGAGGAATGAGCAGTTCTTC.

V usage is TRBV19 and J usage is TRBJ1-2, with 7 bases aligning to TRBD1. J gave up 7 bases and V 5 bases, and 10 bases lay outside the gene matches. Germline lookup yields CDR1 LNHDA and CDR2 SQIVND (reference sequence). The CDR3 contains 14 residues. The CDR3 nucleotides read TGTGCCAGTAGTCCCGGGACAGCAATTCTTGGCTACACCTTC. It translates to CASSPGTAILGYTF.

This clone has more than one count but fewer than ten. This rearrangement joins TRBV5-1 to TRBJ1-2; TRBD1 might be the D (5 bases). CDR3 length: 16 amino acids. Germline-derived CDR1 and CDR2 are SGHRS and YFSETQ. Trimming shortened V by 4 bases and J by 6 bases, and 22 bases separated the two germline ends. This CDR3 reads CASSPGDETGGDGYTF. The CDR3 nucleotides are TGCGCCAGCAGCCCCGGGGATGAGACGGGAGGGGATGGCTACACCTTC.

The chain is built from TRBV5-1 and TRBJ1-2, with 9 bases fitting TRBD1. The CDR3 runs 15 residues. Germline CDR1 is SGHRS and CDR2 is YFSETQ. The V gene end was trimmed by 4 bases and the J gene end by 4 bases; junction bases not matched to a gene: 8. The CDR3 loop reads CASSPDRGGIYGYTF. CDR3 sequence (DNA): TGCGCCAGCAGCCCGGACAGGGGAGGGATCTATGGCTACACCTTC.